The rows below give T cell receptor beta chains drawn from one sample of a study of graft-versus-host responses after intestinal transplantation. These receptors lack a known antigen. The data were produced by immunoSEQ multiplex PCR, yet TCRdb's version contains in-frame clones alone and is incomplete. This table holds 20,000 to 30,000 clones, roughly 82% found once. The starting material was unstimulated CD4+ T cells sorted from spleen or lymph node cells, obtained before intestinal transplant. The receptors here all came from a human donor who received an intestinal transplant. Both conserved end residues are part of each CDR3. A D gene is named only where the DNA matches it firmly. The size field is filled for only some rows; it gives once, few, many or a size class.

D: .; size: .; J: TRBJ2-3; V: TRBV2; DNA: TGTGCCAGCACCCAGAACGGGGGGCCTCTATATACGCAGTATTTT; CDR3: CASTQNGGPLYTQYF
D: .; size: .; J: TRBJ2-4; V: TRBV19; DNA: TGTGCCAGTAGCGTCGGGACGCAAAACATTCAGTACTTC; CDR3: CASSVGTQNIQYF
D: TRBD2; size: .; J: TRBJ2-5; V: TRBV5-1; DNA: TGCGCCAGCAGCTTGTCACCAAATGGCGGGGGGAACCAAGAGACCCAGTACTTC; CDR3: CASSLSPNGGGNQETQYF
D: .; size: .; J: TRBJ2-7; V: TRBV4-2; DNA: TGTGCCAGCAGCTTTAAGACAAATTCCTACGACTGGCAAAACTACGAGCAGTACTTC; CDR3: CASSFKTNSYDWQNYEQYF
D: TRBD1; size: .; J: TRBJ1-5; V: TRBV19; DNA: TGTGCTAGTACAGGGGGTTTCAATCAGCCCCAGCATTTT; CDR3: CASTGGFNQPQHF
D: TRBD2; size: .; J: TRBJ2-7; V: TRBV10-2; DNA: TGCGCCAGCAGTGGCCCGACTAGCCCCTACGAGCAGTACTTC; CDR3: CASSGPTSPYEQYF
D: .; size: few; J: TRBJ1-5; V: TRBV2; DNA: TGTGCCAGCAGTGAAGCCTTCAGCAATCAGCCCCAGCATTTT; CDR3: CASSEAFSNQPQHF
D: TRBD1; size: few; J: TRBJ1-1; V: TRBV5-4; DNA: TGTGCCAGCAGCCGGGGGGGGACAGTCGCTAAAGCTTTCTTT; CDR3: CASSRGGTVAKAFF
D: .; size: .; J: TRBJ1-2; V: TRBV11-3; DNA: TGTGCCAGCAGCTTAAACGCCTATGGCTACACCTTC; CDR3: CASSLNAYGYTF
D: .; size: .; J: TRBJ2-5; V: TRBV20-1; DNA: TGCAGTGCTAGAGGGCAGGAGACCCAGTACTTC; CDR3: CSARGQETQYF
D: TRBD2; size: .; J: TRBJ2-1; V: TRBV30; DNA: TGTGCCTGGAGTGTTTCGAGAACTAGCGGGAGTCTCCACAATGAGCAGTTCTTC; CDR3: CAWSVSRTSGSLHNEQFF
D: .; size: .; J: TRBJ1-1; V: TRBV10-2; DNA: TGCGCCAGCAGCCTGAGGAACAGGGCGAGGGACACTGAAGCTTTCTTT; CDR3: CASSLRNRARDTEAFF
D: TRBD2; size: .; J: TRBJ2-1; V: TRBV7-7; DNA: TGTGCCAGCAGCCTCAAGCGGGGGGGCACTGAGCAGTTCTTC; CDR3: CASSLKRGGTEQFF
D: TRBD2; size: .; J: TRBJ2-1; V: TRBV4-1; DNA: TGCGCCAGCAGCCAACTAGCGGGGAATGAGCAGTTCTTC; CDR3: CASSQLAGNEQFF
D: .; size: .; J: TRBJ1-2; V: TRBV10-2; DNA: TGCGCCAGCACTCACGCGGGGGAAACTAACTATGGCTACACCTTC; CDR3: CASTHAGETNYGYTF
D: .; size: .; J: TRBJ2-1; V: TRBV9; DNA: TGTGCCAGCAGCGTATACAGGGAGCTGTACAATGAGCAGTTCTTC; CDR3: CASSVYRELYNEQFF
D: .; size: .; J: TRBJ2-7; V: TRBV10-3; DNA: TGTGCCATCAGTGAGGGGGCGTACGAGCAGTACTTC; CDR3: CAISEGAYEQYF
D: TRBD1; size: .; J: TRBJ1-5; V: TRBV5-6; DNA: TGTGCCAGCAGCGCCAGCAGGGGGCTTCAGCCCCAACATTTT; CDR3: CASSASRGLQPQHF
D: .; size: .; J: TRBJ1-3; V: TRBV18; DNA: TGTGCCAGCTCACCTCAGCAGAGCTCTGGAAACACCATATATTTT; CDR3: CASSPQQSSGNTIYF
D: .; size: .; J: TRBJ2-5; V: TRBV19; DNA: TGTGCCAGTAGTAGCAGCCTGAGCCTCCAAGAGACCCAGTACTTC; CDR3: CASSSSLSLQETQYF
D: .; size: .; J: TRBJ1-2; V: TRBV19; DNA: TGTGCCAGTAGTGTGGGGTGGATCAGGGGAGAAAGTTTGAATGGCTACACCTTC; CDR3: CASSVGWIRGESLNGYTF
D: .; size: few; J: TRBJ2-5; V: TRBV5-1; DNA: TGCGCCAGCAGCTTGGCTGGGGCCCAGTACTTC; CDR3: CASSLAGAQYF
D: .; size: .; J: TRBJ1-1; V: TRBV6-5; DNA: TGTGCCAGCAGTTACGGGGGACTGGGATACACTGAAGCTTTCTTT; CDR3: CASSYGGLGYTEAFF
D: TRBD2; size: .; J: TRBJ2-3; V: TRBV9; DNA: TGTGCCAGCAGCCTGGGACTAGCGGGAGATACGCAGTATTTT; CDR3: CASSLGLAGDTQYF
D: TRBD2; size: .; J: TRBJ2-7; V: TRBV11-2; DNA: TGTGCCAGCAGCAGTACTAGCGGGCCTACCTACGAGCAGTACTTC; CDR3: CASSSTSGPTYEQYF
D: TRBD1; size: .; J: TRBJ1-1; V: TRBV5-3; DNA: TGTGCCAGAAGCAGATTGGACAGGTACACTGAAGCTTTCTTT; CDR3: CARSRLDRYTEAFF
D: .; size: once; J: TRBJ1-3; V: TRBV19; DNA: TGTGCCAGTAGTATCCAGGTTTCCTCTGGAAACACCATATATTTT; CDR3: CASSIQVSSGNTIYF